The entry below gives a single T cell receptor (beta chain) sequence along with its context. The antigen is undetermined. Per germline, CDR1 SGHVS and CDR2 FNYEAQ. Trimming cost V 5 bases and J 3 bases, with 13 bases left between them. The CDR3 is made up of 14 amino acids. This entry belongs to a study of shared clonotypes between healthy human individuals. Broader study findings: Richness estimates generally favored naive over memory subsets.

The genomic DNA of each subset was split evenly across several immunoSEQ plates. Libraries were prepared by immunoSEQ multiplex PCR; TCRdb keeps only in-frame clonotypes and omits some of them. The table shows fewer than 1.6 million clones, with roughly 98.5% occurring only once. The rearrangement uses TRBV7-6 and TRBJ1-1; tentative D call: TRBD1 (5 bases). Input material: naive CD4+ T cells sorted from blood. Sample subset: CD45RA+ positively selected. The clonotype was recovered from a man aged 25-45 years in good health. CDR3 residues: CASSILSGDTEAFF. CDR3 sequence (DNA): TGTGCCAGCAGCATACTCTCGGGGGACACTGAAGCTTTCTTT.